Listed below are T cell receptor beta chains from one sample, sequenced in a study of cytomegalovirus exposure and HLA in healthy donors. The table came from immunoSEQ multiplex PCR; TCRdb's copy has only in-frame clones and leaves some out. The sample shows 110,000 to 150,000 clones, 75% to 80% of them seen only once. The source material was PBMCs. The receptors derive from a man aged 18 to 35 in good health and CMV-seronegative. Each CDR3 is given with its conserved first and last residue. The D gene is left open where the match is weak. Rows give clone size only sometimes, using once, few, many, or a class for an expanded clone.

>TRBD1|TRBV27|TRBJ2-7|once
CASSEDRATYEQYF
TGTGCCAGCAGTGAGGACAGGGCTACCTACGAGCAGTACTTC
>TRBD1|TRBV29-1|TRBJ2-1|.
CSVEITGVWNEQFF
TGCAGCGTTGAAATAACAGGGGTATGGAATGAGCAGTTCTTC
>TRBD2|TRBV11-2|TRBJ2-5|.
CASSFSGGLQETQYF
TGTGCCAGCAGCTTTAGCGGGGGTCTTCAAGAGACCCAGTACTTC
>.|TRBV11-2|TRBJ2-5|.
CASSFGETQYF
TGTGCCAGCAGCTTCGGGGAGACCCAGTACTTC
>.|TRBV7-8|TRBJ2-5|.
CASRGQKETQYF
TGTGCCAGCAGGGGGCAAAAAGAGACCCAGTACTTC
>TRBD2|TRBV18|TRBJ2-3|.
CASSPLSGGALDTQYF
TGTGCCAGCTCACCCCTTAGCGGGGGGGCATTGGATACGCAGTATTTT
>.|TRBV28|TRBJ2-1|few
CASTQNPNEQFF
TGTGCCAGCACCCAGAACCCCAATGAGCAGTTCTTC
>TRBD1|TRBV27|TRBJ1-2|.
CASSLRSGGDGYTF
TGTGCCAGCAGTTTACGGTCAGGGGGCGATGGCTACACCTTC
>.|TRBV11-3|TRBJ2-1|.
CASSLQGEVEQFF
TGTGCCAGCAGCTTACAGGGGGAGGTTGAGCAGTTCTTC
>TRBD2|TRBV4-1|TRBJ2-1|.
CASSLVETGGASYNEQFF
TGCGCCAGCAGCCTAGTAGAAACGGGGGGGGCCTCCTACAATGAGCAGTTCTTC
>TRBD2|TRBV7-3|TRBJ2-7|few
CASSLTTSGMAREQYF
TGTGCCAGCAGCTTAACGACTAGCGGGATGGCGAGAGAGCAGTACTTC
>.|TRBV2|TRBJ2-7|.
CASGPVGAGNEQYF
TGTGCCAGCGGCCCAGTGGGGGCAGGGAACGAGCAGTACTTC
>.|TRBV11-2|TRBJ2-3|.
CASSLAVHADTQYF
TGTGCCAGCAGCTTAGCAGTGCATGCAGATACGCAGTATTTT
>TRBD1|TRBV4-2|TRBJ2-2|.
CASSQDRGTGELFF
TGTGCCAGCAGCCAGGACAGGGGAACCGGGGAGCTGTTTTTT
>.|TRBV5-4|TRBJ1-1|few
CASSLTVNSEAFF
TGTGCCAGCAGCTTAACAGTGAACTCTGAAGCTTTCTTT
>TRBD2|TRBV7-3|TRBJ2-3|.
CASSSPGTSSYDTQYF
TGTGCCAGCAGTAGCCCCGGGACTAGCTCCTACGATACGCAGTATTTT
>.|TRBV7-3|TRBJ2-2|.
CASSFQGQITGELFF
TGTGCCAGCAGCTTTCAGGGGCAGATTACCGGGGAGCTGTTTTTT
>TRBD2|TRBV27|TRBJ2-1|.
CASSLSPRREGLNEQFF
TGTGCCAGCAGTTTATCACCGCGGCGGGAGGGCCTAAATGAGCAGTTCTTC
>.|TRBV28|TRBJ2-3|.
CASRPPGVAGTDTQYF
TGTGCCAGCAGACCCCCGGGGGTAGCGGGCACAGATACGCAGTATTTT
>.|TRBV11-2|TRBJ2-3|.
CASSFLDTQYF
TGTGCCAGCAGCTTTCTTGATACGCAGTATTTT
>TRBD2|TRBV5-6|TRBJ2-7|.
CASSLAAGVNEQYF
TGTGCCAGCAGCTTGGCCGCGGGAGTAAACGAGCAGTACTTC
>.|TRBV29-1|TRBJ1-4|once
CSVEDGRDATNEKLFF
TGCAGCGTTGAAGACGGCAGGGATGCAACTAATGAAAAACTGTTTTTT
>.|TRBV4-1|TRBJ2-3|.
CASSLLRQTTINTDTQYF
TGCGCCAGCAGCCTTCTACGGCAAACTACCATTAACACAGATACGCAGTATTTT
>.|TRBV25-1|TRBJ1-5|.
CYSNQPQHF
TGTTATAGCAATCAGCCCCAGCATTTT
>.|TRBV20-1|TRBJ1-1|.
CSANDYTEAFF
TGCAGTGCTAATGACTACACTGAAGCTTTCTTT
>.|TRBV7-6|TRBJ2-1|.
CASSLGTDSSYNEQFF
TGTGCCAGCAGCTTAGGGACAGACAGCTCCTACAATGAGCAGTTCTTC
>TRBD1|TRBV11-3|TRBJ2-7|.
CASSLDTDRGPYEQYF
TGTGCCAGCAGCTTAGATACGGACAGGGGACCCTACGAGCAGTACTTC
>.|TRBV5-1|TRBJ2-7|.
CASSPPGQLLSYEQYF
TGCGCCAGCAGCCCTCCAGGACAGCTACTGTCCTACGAGCAGTACTTC
>.|TRBV14|TRBJ2-1|.
CASSRLRSPNNEQFF
TGTGCCAGCAGCCGTCTGCGGTCTCCTAACAATGAGCAGTTCTTC
>.|TRBV7-9|TRBJ1-2|.
CASSPGSLYYGYTF
TGTGCCAGCAGTCCAGGGTCCCTCTACTATGGCTACACCTTC
>.|TRBV5-1|TRBJ2-7|.
CASSISPVSYEQYF
TGCGCCAGCAGCATATCCCCTGTTTCCTACGAGCAGTACTTC
>.|TRBV19|TRBJ1-2|few
CASRALSPAVGANYGYTF
TGTGCCAGTAGGGCACTCAGTCCTGCCGTAGGGGCTAACTATGGCTACACCTTC
>TRBD1|TRBV4-1|TRBJ1-3|.
CASRPRDRESLSSGNTIYF
TGCGCCAGCAGACCTCGGGACAGGGAGAGTCTGAGCTCTGGAAACACCATATATTTT
>.|TRBV6-1|TRBJ2-3|.
CASSESTGTDTQYF
TGTGCCAGCAGTGAATCTACGGGTACAGATACGCAGTATTTT
>.|TRBV6-6|TRBJ2-1|.
CASSYGPERSEQFF
TGTGCCAGCAGTTATGGACCCGAGCGGAGTGAGCAGTTCTTC
>TRBD1|TRBV30|TRBJ2-1|few
CAWSVSGTGRFSNEQFF
TGTGCCTGGAGTGTTTCCGGGACAGGGCGTTTTTCCAATGAGCAGTTCTTC
>.|TRBV9|TRBJ1-1|.
CASSAGDTMNTEAFF
TGTGCCAGCAGCGCAGGGGACACCATGAACACTGAAGCTTTCTTT
>TRBD1|TRBV18|TRBJ1-2|.
CASSPRETGAAFYGYTF
TGTGCCAGCTCACCACGGGAAACAGGGGCCGCATTCTATGGCTACACCTTC
>.|TRBV5-4|TRBJ2-3|few
CASSQDSFTDTQYF
TGTGCCAGCAGCCAGGACTCTTTCACAGATACGCAGTATTTT
>.|TRBV7-9|TRBJ1-2|.
CSSSLDYDGYTF
TGTTCCAGCAGCTTAGATTATGATGGCTACACCTTC
>TRBD2|TRBV5-1|TRBJ2-7|.
CASSVGLAGGDAHEQYF
TGCGCCAGCAGCGTGGGACTAGCGGGAGGGGACGCCCACGAGCAGTACTTC
>.|TRBV6-5|TRBJ1-1|.
CASSYEGFTEAFF
TGTGCCAGCAGTTACGAGGGATTTACTGAAGCTTTCTTT
>TRBD1|TRBV7-9|TRBJ2-7|.
CASSLRGTGGDEQYF
TGTGCCAGCAGCTTAAGGGGGACAGGAGGAGACGAGCAGTACTTC
>TRBD1|TRBV7-3|TRBJ1-6|.
CASSPQGQGNSPLHF
TGTGCCAGCAGCCCCCAGGGACAGGGAAATTCACCCCTCCACTTT
>TRBD1|TRBV7-3|TRBJ2-5|.
CASSLGLTGSAQYF
TGTGCCAGCAGCTTAGGACTGACAGGGTCAGCCCAGTACTTC
>.|TRBV6-1|TRBJ1-3|.
CASSEAFLSGNTIYF
TGTGCCAGCAGTGAAGCGTTCTTGTCTGGAAACACCATATATTTT
>.|TRBV9|TRBJ2-7|.
CASSVGDSHEQYF
TGTGCCAGCAGCGTAGGAGACAGCCACGAGCAGTACTTC
>.|TRBV19|TRBJ1-2|.
CASSLGQRGYTF
TGTGCCAGTAGTTTGGGGCAGCGTGGCTACACCTTC
>TRBD2|TRBV4-1|TRBJ2-3|.
CASSQGGLAGGRDTQYF
TGCGCCAGCAGCCAAGGGGGGCTAGCGGGAGGGAGAGATACGCAGTATTTT
>TRBD2|TRBV19|TRBJ2-7|.
CASTPSRAGVHEQYF
TGTGCCAGTACCCCGTCACGGGCGGGAGTACACGAGCAGTACTTC
>.|TRBV28|TRBJ1-5|.
CASTPGGADNQPQHF
TGTGCCAGCACCCCCGGCGGGGCGGACAATCAGCCCCAGCATTTT
>TRBD1|TRBV11-2|TRBJ2-3|once
CASNFSPGTGNTDTQYF
TGTGCCAGCAATTTCTCCCCCGGGACAGGGAACACAGATACGCAGTATTTT
>.|TRBV9|TRBJ2-7|.
CASSVAGDAQYF
TGTGCCAGCAGCGTAGCAGGGGACGCGCAGTACTTC
>.|TRBV28|TRBJ2-3|.
CASSLQGRVADTQYF
TGTGCCAGCAGTTTACAGGGAAGAGTAGCAGATACGCAGTATTTT
>TRBD2|TRBV9|TRBJ2-1|.
CASSLAGGLGNEQFF
TGTGCCAGCAGCCTAGCGGGGGGCCTGGGGAATGAGCAGTTCTTC
>.|TRBV25-1|TRBJ2-1|once
CASSSRALDEQFF
TGTGCCAGCAGTAGCAGGGCGCTCGATGAGCAGTTCTTC
>.|TRBV9|TRBJ2-3|.
CASSVDLRTGNYTDTQYF
TGTGCCAGCAGCGTAGACCTCCGTACAGGGAACTACACAGATACGCAGTATTTT
>TRBD2|TRBV2|TRBJ2-7|.
CASSGLGTSGRSYEQYF
TGTGCCAGCAGTGGGCTGGGGACTAGCGGGAGGTCTTACGAGCAGTACTTC
>TRBD1|TRBV29-1|TRBJ2-1|.
CSHDRGSYNEQFF
TGCAGCCATGACAGGGGGAGTTACAATGAGCAGTTCTTC
>.|TRBV27|TRBJ2-1|few
CASSDRDNYNEQFF
TGTGCCAGCAGTGACCGGGACAACTACAATGAGCAGTTCTTC